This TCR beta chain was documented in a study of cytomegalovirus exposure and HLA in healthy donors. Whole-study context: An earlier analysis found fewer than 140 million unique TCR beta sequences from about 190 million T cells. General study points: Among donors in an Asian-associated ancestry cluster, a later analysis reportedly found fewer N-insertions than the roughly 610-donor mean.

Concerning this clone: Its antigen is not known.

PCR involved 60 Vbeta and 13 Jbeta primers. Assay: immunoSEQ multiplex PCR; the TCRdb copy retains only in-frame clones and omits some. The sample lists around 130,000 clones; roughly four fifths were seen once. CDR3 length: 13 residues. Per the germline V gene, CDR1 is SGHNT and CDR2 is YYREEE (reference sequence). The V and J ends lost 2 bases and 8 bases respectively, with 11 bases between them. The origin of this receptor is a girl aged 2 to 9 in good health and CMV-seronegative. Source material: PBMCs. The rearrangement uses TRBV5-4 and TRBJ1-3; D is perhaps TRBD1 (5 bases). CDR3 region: CASSFWGRHTIYF. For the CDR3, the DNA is TGTGCCAGCAGCTTTTGGGGGAGGCACACCATATATTTT.